This T cell receptor beta chain comes out of a study of blood T cell repertoires in COVID-19. The wider study: From T cells, B-cell-depleted T cells, or PBMCs came the material, which was cDNA or gDNA.

Original processing methods: Amplifying reference gene primers gave estimates of nucleated cell counts. The method was immunoSEQ multiplex PCR; TCRdb's version includes in-frame clones alone and lacks a portion of them. From that table come the V and J calls and clone size; the DNA was used to work out D and trimming. The sample consists of about 440,000 clones, 70% to 90% of them appearing once. Everyone who took part was roughly 18 to 89 years old, and they came from about two dozen US areas. Participants had their cohort set by participant-reported clinical history. Germline V gene sequence: CDR1 LNHDA, CDR2 SQIVND (reference sequence). The CDR3 spans 13 residues. Between the trimmed V and J ends, which lost 3 bases and 7 bases, there was a span of 10 bases.

The receptor's source is a woman in her late teens or twenties with acute COVID-19. The chain carries TRBV19 and TRBJ1-5, with D perhaps TRBD1 (5 bases). The sample taken for sequencing was PBMCs or T cells enriched from blood (not recorded which). CDR3 residues: CASSIGGRQPQHF. In DNA, the CDR3 is TGTGCCAGTAGTATTGGGGGGAGGCAGCCCCAGCATTTT.